The next 30 T cell receptor beta chains were all read from a single sample in a study of graft-versus-host responses after intestinal transplantation. TCRdb's table, derived via immunoSEQ multiplex PCR, lists solely in-frame clones and lacks some. Found here are more than 95,000 clones, about nine tenths of them singletons; the top ten hold approximately 0.17%. No antigen has been identified for these receptors. The source was unstimulated CD4+ T cells sorted from spleen or lymph node cells, collected before intestinal transplant. These receptor sequences come from a human donor who received an intestinal transplant.

V is TRBV5-1 and J is TRBJ1-2; TRBD1 aligns across 8 bases. The germline V gene has CDR1 SGHRS and CDR2 YFSETQ. The CDR3 runs to 17 residues. V lost 0 bases, J lost 6 bases, and 13 bases stayed unmatched. As DNA, the CDR3 is TGCGCCAGCAGCTTGGCCCCGGTACAGGCAGGGGGCGATGGCTACACCTTC. Translating gives CASSLAPVQAGGDGYTF.

This chain connects TRBV7-9 to TRBJ2-3; 10 bases fit TRBD2. V dropped 5 bases and J dropped 1; count of bases not matched to a gene: 6. This CDR3 is built from 16 residues. Germline V gene lookup returns CDR1 SEHNR and CDR2 FQNEAQ (reference sequence). The CDR3 DNA sequence: TGTGCCAGCAGCCTGCCAACTAGCGGGGGCACAGATACGCAGTATTTT. It specifies CASSLPTSGGTDTQYF.

The chain joins TRBV5-4 to TRBJ2-1, with 7 bases matching TRBD1. This CDR3 region has 11 residues. V shed 4 bases and J 10 bases; nucleotides not matched to a gene: 2. The germline gives CDR1 SGHNT, CDR2 YYREEE (reference sequence). The CDR3 protein is CASSPGQEQFF. In DNA form, the CDR3 reads TGTGCCAGCAGCCCGGGACAGGAGCAGTTCTTC.

V usage is TRBV28 and J usage is TRBJ2-2, with 9 bases that match TRBD1. With 5 bases clipped from V and 6 bases from J, the junction kept 13 bases outside the gene matches. Looked up from germline, CDR1 is MDHEN and CDR2 is SYDVKM. CDR3 length equals 17 residues. CDR3 sequence reads: CASSPLPGQGRAGELFF. The CDR3 nucleotides are TGTGCCAGCAGTCCGCTGCCGGGACAGGGTCGGGCCGGGGAGCTGTTTTTT.

The chain combines TRBV30 with TRBJ2-5; maybe TRBD2 (5 bases). This CDR3 is 14 amino acids long. Germline loops: CDR1 GTSNPN, CDR2 SVGIG (reference sequence). V lost 5 bases and J 6 bases, leaving 19 bases between the germline ends. CDR3 region: CAWAVGGSGKTQYF. CDR3 coding DNA: TGTGCCTGGGCAGTAGGCGGGTCGGGAAAGACCCAGTACTTC.

V and J are TRBV10-3 and TRBJ1-2, with 7 nucleotides matching TRBD1. CDR1 is ENHRY and CDR2 is SYGVKD in the germline V gene. V was pared by 6 bases and J by 0 bases, with 4 bases of the junction left unmatched. CDR3 length: 14 residues. The CDR3 loop is CAIRAGTANYGYTF. The CDR3 nucleotides are TGTGCCATCAGAGCCGGGACAGCTAACTATGGCTACACCTTC.

This chain links TRBV9 with TRBJ1-4; 7 bases align to TRBD1. This CDR3 has 16 residues. The germline V gene has CDR1 SGDLS and CDR2 YYNGEE. The trim removed 0 bases at V and 7 bases at J, leaving 9 bases unmatched. CDR3 DNA sequence: TGTGCCAGCAGCGTAGGTTCCTGGACAGGCGGTGAAAAACTGTTTTTT. It codes for CASSVGSWTGGEKLFF.

V gene TRBV4-1 combines with J gene TRBJ2-3; unclear D gene. The CDR3 contains 15 residues. Germline V gene sequence: CDR1 MGHRA, CDR2 YSYEKL. Between the trimmed V and J ends, which lost 4 bases and 2 bases, there was a span of 13 bases. CDR3 residues: CASSLAETHTDTQYF. The CDR3 DNA is TGCGCCAGCAGCCTCGCCGAGACACACACAGATACGCAGTATTTT.

Here the CDR3 reads CASSLVGYEQFF. The CDR3 DNA reads as TGTGCCAGCAGCTTAGTTGGCTATGAGCAGTTCTTC. V is TRBV11-2 and J is TRBJ2-1, with D unresolved. V was shortened by 1 base and J by 8 bases, with 6 bases between the two germline ends. The germline gives CDR1 SGHAT, CDR2 FQNNGV. The CDR3 runs to 12 residues. The whole variable domain, remainder taken from reference TRBV11-2 and TRBJ2-1, is EAGVAQSPRYKIIEKRQSVAFWCNPISGHATLYWYQQILGQGPKLLIQFQNNGVVDDSQLPKDRFSAERLKGVDSTLKIQPAKLEDSAVYLCASSLVGYEQFFGPGTRLTVL.

This clone was picked up one time. The chain carries TRBV2 and TRBJ1-1; weak D call: TRBD1 (6 bases). Trimming removed 7 bases at V and 8 bases at J, with 11 bases between. Germline assignment: CDR1 SNHLY and CDR2 FYNNEI. The CDR3 covers 11 residues. The CDR3 nucleotides are TGTGCCAGCATAGGCAGGGGCGAAGCTTTCTTT. Translated: CASIGRGEAFF. The variable domain in full, completed from reference TRBV2 and TRBJ1-1, reads EPEVTQTPSHQVTQMGQEVILRCVPISNHLYFYWYRQILGQKVEFLVSFYNNEISEKSEIFDDQFSVERPDGSNFTLKIRSTKLEDSAMYFCASIGRGEAFFGQGTRLTVV.

V usage is TRBV19 and J usage is TRBJ2-5; tentative D call: TRBD2 (5 bases). The DNA end is more similar to TRBJ2-7, so the J call may be wrong. The CDR3 sequence is 13 residues long. CDR1 is LNHDA and CDR2 is SQIVND in the germline V gene (reference sequence). CDR3 sequence (DNA): TGTGCCAGTAGTATGGTTGGGAGCCACGAGCAGTACTTC. It encodes CASSMVGSHEQYF.

J is TRBJ1-2 and V is TRBV6-6; 8 bases agree with TRBD1. J lost 5 bases, V lost 7 bases, and 9 bases had no gene match. Germline V gene data show CDR1 as MNHNY and CDR2 as SVGAGI (reference sequence). The CDR3 spans 14 residues. Here the CDR3 reads CASTYTGQAYGYTF. The CDR3 DNA reads as TGTGCCAGCACCTATACGGGACAGGCGTATGGCTACACCTTC.

J is TRBJ1-2 and V is TRBV19; D is undetermined. Trimming took off 5 bases at V and 3 bases at J, with 10 bases between the two ends. The CDR3 runs to 13 residues. Germline V CDR1 and CDR2: LNHDA, SQIVND (reference sequence). The CDR3 sequence is CASSGPDYYGYTF. In nucleotides, the CDR3 is TGTGCCAGTAGTGGGCCAGATTACTATGGCTACACCTTC. Full variable domain (remainder filled in from reference TRBV19 and TRBJ1-2): DGGITQSPKYLFRKEGQNVTLSCEQNLNHDAMYWYRQDPGQGLRLIYYSQIVNDFQKGDIAEGYSVSREKKESFPLTVTSAQKNPTAFYLCASSGPDYYGYTFGSGTRLTVV.

The genes are TRBV30 and TRBJ2-6; D gene ambiguous. The CDR3 loop spans 15 amino acids. Trimming pared 1 base from V and 4 bases from J, leaving 11 bases between. Germline V gene lookup returns CDR1 GTSNPN and CDR2 SVGIG (reference sequence). The CDR3 protein is CAWSAPGLGANVLTF. In DNA form, the CDR3 reads TGTGCCTGGAGTGCGCCCGGTCTGGGGGCCAACGTCCTGACTTTC.

This rearrangement joins TRBV7-9 to TRBJ2-5, with D perhaps matching TRBD2 (5 bases). Germline lookup yields CDR1 SEHNR and CDR2 FQNEAQ (reference sequence). This CDR3 is built from 15 residues. V lost 0 bases and J 1 base, leaving 9 bases between the germline ends. CDR3 nucleotides: TGTGCCAGCAGCTTAGCTGGACTTTTCCAAGAGACCCAGTACTTC. This codes for CASSLAGLFQETQYF. Supplemented by reference TRBV7-9 and TRBJ2-5, the full variable domain reads DTGVSQNPRHKITKRGQNVTFRCDPISEHNRLYWYRQTLGQGPEFLTYFQNEAQLEKSRLLSDRFSAERPKGSFSTLEIQRTEQGDSAMYLCASSLAGLFQETQYFGPGTRLLVL.

This sequence joins TRBV2 and TRBJ2-7; D gene unclear. Trimming left V 6 bases short and J 0 bases short, with 12 bases between. Germline CDR1 SNHLY, CDR2 FYNNEI. The CDR3 contains 14 residues. The CDR3 DNA is TGTGCCAGCAGGGAAAGAGGTACCTCCTACGAGCAGTACTTC. It is translated as CASRERGTSYEQYF.

The chain employs TRBV27 and TRBJ2-2; 7 bases agree with TRBD2. The CDR3 covers 16 residues. V shed 5 bases, J shed 3 bases, and the junction held 9 bases outside the gene matches. Per the germline V gene, CDR1 is MNHEY and CDR2 is SMNVEV (reference sequence). This CDR3 is CASSLLGLGHTGELFF. As DNA, the CDR3 is TGTGCCAGCAGTCTCCTTGGACTAGGACACACCGGGGAGCTGTTTTTT.

This clone was recorded once. The chain employs TRBV23-1 and TRBJ1-2; D is perhaps TRBD1 (5 bases). TRBV23-1 is recorded as an ORF, its role being uncertain. This CDR3 is built from 17 residues. Deletions cut 3 bases from V and 0 bases from J, with 17 bases between. This CDR3 reads CASSHPQADRANYGYTF. Here the CDR3 DNA reads TGCGCCAGCAGTCACCCGCAGGCCGACAGAGCTAACTATGGCTACACCTTC.

This chain uses TRBV5-4 with TRBJ1-2; D may be TRBD1 (5 bases). Germline V CDR1 and CDR2: SGHNT, YYREEE (reference sequence). The CDR3 loop spans 16 amino acids. With 0 bases removed from V and 3 bases from J, the gap between germline ends came to 15 bases. CDR3 sequence: CASSLEGRGRDYGYTF. In nucleotides, the CDR3 is TGTGCCAGCAGCTTGGAGGGGAGGGGAAGAGACTATGGCTACACCTTC.

The rearrangement joins TRBV10-2 to TRBJ2-3, with no clear D. The CDR3 has 13 amino acids. Germline CDR1 is WSHSY and CDR2 is SAAADI. The V gene lost 6 bases and the J gene lost 4 bases, with 11 bases spanning the gap. CDR3 DNA: TGCGCCAGCAGGGAGAGAGCCCCAGATACGCAGTATTTT. As protein: CASRERAPDTQYF.

The rearrangement joins TRBV7-9 to TRBJ2-1; 9 nucleotides line up with TRBD2. With V trimmed by 3 bases and J by 8 bases, 5 bases remained unmatched. Germline V gene lookup returns CDR1 SEHNR and CDR2 FQNEAQ (reference sequence). The CDR3 has 14 residues. CDR3 sequence (DNA): TGTGCCAGCAGCTTGAGGACTAGCGAGGATGAGCAGTTCTTC. Protein sequence: CASSLRTSEDEQFF.

The chain employs TRBV7-9 and TRBJ1-1; D gene ambiguous. The CDR3 runs 13 residues. CDR1 and CDR2 (germline): SEHNR, FQNEAQ (reference sequence). The V end lost 0 bases, the J end lost 5 bases, and 7 bases lay between the germline ends. CDR3 nucleotides: TGTGCCAGCAGCTTAGCCACTGTTACTGAAGCTTTCTTT. Translation gives CASSLATVTEAFF.

The chain carries TRBV6-4 and TRBJ2-3; possible D gene TRBD1, 5 bases. Germline V gene sequence: CDR1 MRHNA, CDR2 SNTAGT. V was shortened by 6 bases and J by 1 base, with 17 bases between the two germline ends. The CDR3 is 16 amino acids. The CDR3 loop is CASSLSPTDRTDTQYF. DNA for the CDR3: TGTGCCAGCAGCCTCTCACCGACAGACCGCACAGATACGCAGTATTTT.

The CDR3 bases are TGTGCCAGCAGCCCCCGGGGGGCGGGCGCGAGGGTGGGGCAGTACTTC. Amino acids: CASSPRGAGARVGQYF. The J gene is TRBJ2-7, the V gene TRBV11-2; weak D call: TRBD2 (7 bases). Looked up from germline, CDR1 is SGHAT and CDR2 is FQNNGV. The CDR3 length is 16 residues. Trimming cost V 5 bases and J 9 bases, with 26 bases left between them. The whole variable domain, remainder taken from reference TRBV11-2 and TRBJ2-7, is EAGVAQSPRYKIIEKRQSVAFWCNPISGHATLYWYQQILGQGPKLLIQFQNNGVVDDSQLPKDRFSAERLKGVDSTLKIQPAKLEDSAVYLCASSPRGAGARVGQYFGPGTRLTVT.

The gene calls are TRBV27 and TRBJ2-7; TRBD2 might be the D (5 bases). V was shortened by 1 base and J by 6 bases, with 16 bases between the two germline ends. CDR3 length equals 15 residues. Germline loops: CDR1 MNHEY, CDR2 SMNVEV (reference sequence). In nucleotides, the CDR3 is TGTGCCAGCAGTTTATTCCGGGGTAAAGCTCTCGAGCAGTACTTC. Protein: CASSLFRGKALEQYF.

This chain joins TRBV4-3 and TRBJ2-7; TRBD1 matches at 7 bases. The V and J ends lost 4 bases and 0 bases, in that order; junction bases with no gene match: 3. Germline V CDR1 and CDR2: LGHNA, YSLEER. This CDR3 has 14 amino acids. CDR3 in amino acids: CASSLGTASYEQYF. Here the CDR3 DNA reads TGCGCCAGCAGCCTCGGGACAGCCTCCTACGAGCAGTACTTC.

The chain joins TRBV19 to TRBJ2-5, with 7 bases lining up with TRBD1. The end of the DNA aligns better with TRBJ2-7, so the J call may be wrong. This CDR3 spans 13 amino acids. Germline values: CDR1 LNHDA, CDR2 SQIVND (reference sequence). CDR3 sequence: CASSWKGADEQYF. CDR3 nucleotides: TGTGCCAGTAGTTGGAAGGGGGCGGACGAGCAGTACTTC.

The chain recombines TRBV27 with TRBJ1-3, with D tentatively TRBD1 (5 bases). The CDR3 is made up of 14 amino acids. Trimming removed 6 bases at V and 0 bases at J, with 9 bases between. Germline CDR1 reads MNHEY; CDR2 reads SMNVEV (reference sequence). The CDR3, as DNA: TGTGCCAGCAGACAGGTCCGCTCTGGAAACACCATATATTTT. It yields the protein CASRQVRSGNTIYF.

The rearrangement joins TRBV25-1 to TRBJ2-2, with 8 bases lining up with TRBD1. In germline, CDR1 is MGHDK, CDR2 SYGVNS. The CDR3 loop spans 15 amino acids. The junction had 3 bases not matched to a gene; V was cut back by 5 bases and J by 1 base. The CDR3 DNA reads as TGTGCCAGCAGTAGGACAGGGAGGAACACCGGGGAGCTGTTTTTT. Translated, it gives CASSRTGRNTGELFF. The whole variable domain, filled in from reference TRBV25-1 and TRBJ2-2, reads EADIYQTPRYLVIGTGKKITLECSQTMGHDKMYWYQQDPGMELHLIHYSYGVNSTEKGDLSSESTVSRIRTEHFPLTLESARPSHTSQYLCASSRTGRNTGELFFGEGSRLTVL.

V is TRBV7-3 and J is TRBJ2-1; D possibly corresponds to TRBD2 (6 bases). The CDR3 spans 15 residues. The germline V gene has CDR1 SGHTA and CDR2 FQGTGA. V lost 5 bases, J lost 8 bases, and 19 bases lay in between. CDR3 region: CASSPRGETLDEQFF. As DNA, the CDR3 is TGTGCCAGCAGCCCCCGCGGGGAGACCCTGGATGAGCAGTTCTTC.